Listed below are T cell receptor beta chains from one sample, sequenced in a study of T cells after yellow fever vaccination. TCRdb called the 5' RACE reads again in MiXCR, with one record for every CDR3 protein. The sample consists of 300,000 to 400,000 distinct CDR3 sequences, approximately 4.2% of them appearing once. Sequencing was performed on PBMCs, taken 5 days after the yellow fever booster vaccination. These TCRs come from a man aged 18 to 30 who received the YFV17D yellow fever vaccine. Each CDR3 is given with its conserved first and last residue. The order of the fields is D gene, J gene, clone size, V gene, CDR3 DNA, CDR3 protein. D genes are given only for firm matches. Clone size is shown for a subset of rows, as once, few, many or a class of expanded clone.

d_gene: .; j_gene: TRBJ1-2; abundance: .; v_gene: TRBV6-2/TRBV6-3; CDR3nt: TGTGCCAGCAGTGGTACAGCTATAAGTGGCTACACCTTC; CDR3aa: CASSGTAISGYTF
d_gene: .; j_gene: TRBJ2-1; abundance: few; v_gene: TRBV7-9; CDR3nt: TGTGCCAGCAGCTTGAGGGGTACTGGGGGGAATGAGCAGTTCTTC; CDR3aa: CASSLRGTGGNEQFF
d_gene: .; j_gene: TRBJ2-7; abundance: .; v_gene: TRBV6-1; CDR3nt: TGTGCCAGCAGCAATACAGGGATAATGTACGAGCAGTACTTC; CDR3aa: CASSNTGIMYEQYF
d_gene: .; j_gene: TRBJ2-2; abundance: few; v_gene: TRBV12-3/TRBV12-4; CDR3nt: TGTGCCAGCAGTTTAGCTAAAAATTCCGGGGAGCTGTTTTTT; CDR3aa: CASSLAKNSGELFF
d_gene: TRBD2; j_gene: TRBJ2-5; abundance: few; v_gene: TRBV13; CDR3nt: TGTGCCAGCAGCCAACGGACTAGCGGGGTACAAGAGACCCAGTACTTC; CDR3aa: CASSQRTSGVQETQYF
d_gene: .; j_gene: TRBJ1-2; abundance: many; v_gene: TRBV4-2; CDR3nt: TGTGCCAGCAGCCAACCACGGGACGCAGGGTATGGCTACACCTTC; CDR3aa: CASSQPRDAGYGYTF
d_gene: .; j_gene: TRBJ2-7; abundance: few; v_gene: TRBV10-3; CDR3nt: TGTGCCATAGGACAGAGCTCCTACGAGCAGTACTTC; CDR3aa: CAIGQSSYEQYF
d_gene: TRBD2; j_gene: TRBJ2-2; abundance: .; v_gene: TRBV4-1; CDR3nt: TGCGCCAGCAGCCAAATAGCGGGGGGCTCCGGGGAGCTGTTTTTT; CDR3aa: CASSQIAGGSGELFF
d_gene: .; j_gene: TRBJ2-3; abundance: .; v_gene: TRBV19; CDR3nt: TGTGCCAGTAGGAGGGGACTCAGCACAGATACGCAGTATTTT; CDR3aa: CASRRGLSTDTQYF
d_gene: .; j_gene: TRBJ2-7; abundance: few; v_gene: TRBV7-3; CDR3nt: TGTGCCAGCAGCTTAGGGGCAGGCGCGTACGAGCAGTACTTC; CDR3aa: CASSLGAGAYEQYF
d_gene: .; j_gene: TRBJ1-2; abundance: few; v_gene: TRBV27; CDR3nt: TGTGCCAGCAGTCCTTTCGACAGGCCTAACTATGGCTACACCTTC; CDR3aa: CASSPFDRPNYGYTF